This TCR beta chain was found in a study of cytomegalovirus exposure and HLA in healthy donors. PCR used 60 Vbeta primers and 13 Jbeta primers. Only in-frame clones appear in the TCRdb table, and some are missing; sequencing was by immunoSEQ multiplex PCR. The sample shows some 150,000 clones, around 80% of them seen only once. This clone was seen a few times. Sequences were obtained from PBMCs. This clonotype originated in a man aged 35 to 55 in good health and CMV-seronegative.

The CDR3, as DNA: TGTGCCAGCAGCCCCGCAGCGGGGGCATCCTACGAGCAGTACTTC. Translated, it gives CASSPAAGASYEQYF. V gene TRBV5-4 combines with J gene TRBJ2-7; 8 bases agree with TRBD2. This CDR3 contains 15 residues. Trimming cost V 4 bases and J 1 base; bases outside gene matches: 7. Germline CDR1 is SGHNT and CDR2 is YYREEE (reference sequence).